These 30 T cell receptor beta chains came from one sample sequenced in a study of OX40 agonist ivuxolimab in advanced cancers. Assay used: immunoSEQ multiplex PCR; TCRdb lists only in-frame clones, some missing. This sample has some 76,000 clones; around nine tenths occur once, and the top ten carry around 0.8%. The sample here was CD4+ or CD8+ T cells sorted from blood, taken in a trial of the OX40 agonist ivuxolimab. The receptors originated from an adult with an advanced solid tumor such as melanoma, head and neck, liver or kidney cancer.

The chain recombines TRBV19 with TRBJ2-1; 14 nucleotides line up with TRBD2. Germline CDR1 LNHDA, CDR2 SQIVND (reference sequence). The CDR3 sequence is 18 residues long. V trimming: 5 bases; J trimming: 6 bases; junction bases outside the gene matches: 12. The CDR3 is CASSLGLAGVLSFNEQFF. CDR3 DNA sequence: TGTGCCAGTAGTCTGGGACTAGCGGGAGTTCTATCTTTCAATGAGCAGTTCTTC.

This clone appeared a single time. The rearrangement uses TRBV5-1 and TRBJ2-7, with 9 positions matching TRBD1. The V gene end was trimmed by 4 bases and the J gene end by 3 bases; junction bases not matched to a gene: 5. This CDR3 comprises 14 residues. Germline V gene data show CDR1 as SGHRS and CDR2 as YFSETQ. CDR3 nucleotide sequence: TGCGCCAGCAGCCCCGGGACAGGGAACTACGAGCAGTACTTC. It specifies CASSPGTGNYEQYF.

This chain connects TRBV9 to TRBJ1-1, with 7 bases lining up with TRBD1. Trimming at V came to 4 bases and at J to 3 bases, leaving 6 bases not matched to a gene. Germline CDR1 is SGDLS and CDR2 is YYNGEE. The length of the CDR3 is 14 residues. Here the CDR3 reads CASSRQGRDTEAFF. The CDR3 region has the DNA TGTGCCAGCAGCAGACAGGGACGGGACACTGAAGCTTTCTTT.

The chain is built from TRBV5-1 and TRBJ2-5; D gene unclear. CDR3 size: 16 residues. V was cut by 0 bases and J by 0 bases, with 12 bases left in between. CDR1 SGHRS and CDR2 YFSETQ come from the germline V gene. In DNA, the CDR3 is TGCGCCAGCAGCTTGGGGGCTACAACGTACCAAGAGACCCAGTACTTC. This gives the protein CASSLGATTYQETQYF.

This chain connects TRBV10-3 to TRBJ2-1, with D possibly TRBD2 on 6 matching bases. Per the germline V gene, CDR1 is ENHRY and CDR2 is SYGVKD. V dropped 8 bases and J dropped 7 bases, with 18 bases sitting between them. This CDR3 has 14 residues. The CDR3: CAIFSGEAGNEQFF. For the CDR3, the DNA is TGTGCCATCTTTTCGGGAGAGGCGGGGAATGAGCAGTTCTTC.

The rearrangement joins TRBV14 to TRBJ1-1, with TRBD1 as a possible D gene (6 bases). This CDR3 region has 15 residues. CDR1 and CDR2 from the germline V gene are SGHDN and FVKESK. V gave up 2 bases and J gave up 9 bases, with 19 bases separating them. As DNA, the CDR3 is TGTGCCAGCAGCCAATCACCGTCGGGGGGCGGGAAAGCTTTCTTT. Translating gives CASSQSPSGGGKAFF.

This chain links TRBV9 with TRBJ2-7, with D tentatively TRBD1 (5 bases). CDR1 is SGDLS, CDR2 YYNGEE, per germline. The CDR3 is 14 amino acids. V lost 0 bases to trimming and J lost 6 bases, with 13 bases between them. CDR3 residues: CASSVGRPGIEQYF. The CDR3 nucleotides are TGTGCCAGCAGCGTAGGGCGGCCAGGGATCGAGCAGTACTTC.

This chain links TRBV29-1 with TRBJ2-1, with 8 bases aligning to TRBD2. Germline CDR1 and CDR2: SQVTM and ANQGSEA. This CDR3 comprises 11 residues. The junction had 3 bases not matched to a gene; V was cut back by 4 bases and J by 10 bases. The CDR3 is CSVGTSIEQFF. The CDR3 coding sequence is TGCAGCGTTGGGACTAGCATCGAGCAGTTCTTC.

To note about this clone: This CDR3 is also generated by other DNA sequences in the sample. The chain has TRBV28 and TRBJ2-2, with D unclear. CDR1 MDHEN and CDR2 SYDVKM come from the germline V gene. The ends were cut back, 4 bases at V and 1 base at J, with 7 bases in the middle. The CDR3 has 14 residues. This CDR3 is CASSSGQNTGELFF. Here the CDR3 DNA reads TGTGCCAGCAGTTCCGGGCAGAACACCGGGGAGCTGTTTTTT.

The chain recombines TRBV19 with TRBJ2-2; no definite D call. The CDR3 is 13 residues long. Per the germline V gene, CDR1 is LNHDA and CDR2 is SQIVND (reference sequence). With 4 bases removed from V and 9 bases from J, the gap between germline ends came to 12 bases. CDR3 nucleotides: TGTGCCAGTAGTACAGATCTGCGGTGGGAGCTGTTTTTT. Residues: CASSTDLRWELFF.

This rearrangement joins TRBV7-4 to TRBJ2-7; D unclear. Germline V lookup: CDR1 SGHVT, CDR2 SQSDAQ. The length of the CDR3 is 10 residues. V was clipped by 5 bases and J by 4 bases, with 3 bases between them. The CDR3 DNA follows: TGTGCCAGCAGCCGTTACGAGCAGTACTTC. Protein product: CASSRYEQYF. Looking up the rest from reference TRBV7-4 and TRBJ2-7 gives the full variable domain: GAGVSQSPRYKVAKRGRDVALRCDSISGHVTLYWYRQTLGQGSEVLTYSQSDAQRDKSGRPSGRFSAERPERSVSTLKIQRTEQGDSAVYLCASSRYEQYFGPGTRLTVT.

The rearrangement links TRBV19 to TRBJ1-1, with TRBD1 as a possible D gene (6 bases). V lost 5 bases to trimming and J lost 1 base, with 20 bases between them. The CDR3 length is 17 residues. Germline CDR1 LNHDA, CDR2 SQIVND (reference sequence). The CDR3 is CASSGGGGGRANTEAFF. In DNA form, the CDR3 reads TGTGCCAGTAGTGGGGGGGGCGGCGGCCGGGCGAACACTGAAGCTTTCTTT.

The V call is TRBV5-1, the J call TRBJ1-4; possibly TRBD1 for D (6 bases). Germline V gives CDR1 SGHRS, CDR2 YFSETQ. This CDR3 is built from 15 residues. Trimming took off 0 bases at V and 3 bases at J, with 9 bases between the two ends. This CDR3 reads CASSLGQASNEKLFF. The DNA for the CDR3 is TGCGCCAGCAGCTTGGGACAGGCTTCTAATGAAAAACTGTTTTTT.

The rearrangement uses TRBV29-1 and TRBJ2-1, with 8 bases fitting TRBD2. V dropped 7 bases and J dropped 10; count of bases not matched to a gene: 9. CDR3 size: 12 residues. Germline CDR1 SQVTM, CDR2 ANQGSEA. CDR3 residues: CSAGGGPNEQFF. The CDR3 coding sequence is TGCAGCGCCGGGGGGGGCCCGAACGAGCAGTTCTTC.

This chain connects TRBV28 to TRBJ1-1; TRBD1 matches at 8 bases. The V segment lost 5 bases and the J segment 5 bases; nucleotides outside the gene matches: 13. CDR1 and CDR2 from the germline V gene are MDHEN and SYDVKM. The CDR3 has 16 residues. CDR3 loop: CASSSLGQAGRTEAFF. For the CDR3, the DNA is TGTGCCAGCAGTAGTTTGGGACAGGCTGGGAGGACTGAAGCTTTCTTT.

There are many counts of this clone. J is TRBJ1-1 and V is TRBV6-1, with 7 nucleotides matching TRBD1. This CDR3 spans 14 amino acids. The J segment lost 0 bases and the V segment lost 4 bases, leaving 2 bases of the junction unmatched. Germline values: CDR1 MNHNS, CDR2 SASEGT. DNA of the CDR3: TGTGCCAGCAGTGCGGGACAGATGAACACTGAAGCTTTCTTT. Translation: CASSAGQMNTEAFF.

The chain uses TRBV6-6 and TRBJ2-5, with a weak D call TRBD1 (6 bases). The V gene's germline CDR1 is MNHNY and CDR2 SVGAGI (reference sequence). The V and J ends lost 4 bases and 5 bases respectively, with 14 bases between them. The CDR3 has 14 residues. The CDR3 region is CASSFRGGRETQYF. Here the CDR3 DNA reads TGTGCCAGCAGTTTCAGGGGCGGTCGGGAGACCCAGTACTTC.

Here the CDR3 DNA reads TGTGCCAGTAGTTCCACTAGGAACACTGAAGCTTTCTTT. Translating it yields CASSSTRNTEAFF. This chain links TRBV19 with TRBJ1-1; no clear D gene. Trimming pared 5 bases from V and 1 base from J, leaving 8 bases between. The germline V gene encodes CDR1 LNHDA and CDR2 SQIVND (reference sequence). There are 13 residues in the CDR3.

The chain employs TRBV5-1 and TRBJ2-1, with 9 bases matching TRBD2. Germline trimming cut 0 bases from V and 3 bases from J; bases unmatched to any gene: 1. The germline V gene has CDR1 SGHRS and CDR2 YFSETQ. The CDR3 runs 15 residues. The CDR3 sequence is CASSLGAGGYNEQFF. The CDR3 DNA sequence: TGCGCCAGCAGCTTGGGAGCGGGGGGCTACAATGAGCAGTTCTTC.

V and J are TRBV10-3 and TRBJ2-7, with D possibly matching TRBD1 (6 bases). Germline V CDR1 and CDR2: ENHRY, SYGVKD. The CDR3 spans 15 residues. With 2 bases removed from V and 4 bases from J, the gap between germline ends came to 15 bases. The DNA for the CDR3 is TGTGCCATCAGTGAGGGACAGCCGTACTTTTACGAGCAGTACTTC. It encodes CAISEGQPYFYEQYF.

The genes are TRBV7-9 and TRBJ1-6; 7 bases fit TRBD1. The CDR3 is 16 residues long. J lost 8 bases, V lost 3 bases, and 10 bases had no gene match. Looked up from germline, CDR1 is SEHNR and CDR2 is FQNEAQ (reference sequence). The CDR3 loop reads CASSFGGTVGDSPLHF. Here the CDR3 DNA reads TGTGCCAGCAGCTTCGGCGGGACAGTTGGGGATTCACCCCTCCACTTT.

The V call is TRBV30, the J call TRBJ1-6; D unresolved. The germline V gene has CDR1 GTSNPN and CDR2 SVGIG (reference sequence). The CDR3 length is 13 residues. The ends were cut back, 2 bases at V and 5 bases at J, with 7 bases in the middle. The DNA for the CDR3 is TGTGCCTGGAGTTCAACGAATAATTCACCCCTCCACTTT. Translating it yields CAWSSTNNSPLHF.

The J gene is TRBJ1-5, the V gene TRBV11-2; possible D gene TRBD1, 6 bases. Trimming took off 0 bases at V and 10 bases at J, with 13 bases between the two ends. Germline lookup yields CDR1 SGHAT and CDR2 FQNNGV. The CDR3 is 14 residues long. CDR3 sequence: CASSLDPGARPQHF. DNA for the CDR3: TGTGCCAGCAGCTTAGATCCGGGGGCAAGACCCCAGCATTTT.

The rearrangement joins TRBV2 to TRBJ1-5, with 9 bases fitting TRBD1. The CDR3 has 17 residues. Germline V CDR1 and CDR2: SNHLY, FYNNEI. The V and J ends lost 5 bases and 6 bases, in that order; junction bases with no gene match: 14. CDR3 in DNA: TGTGCCAGCAGTACCCCTCCCGGGACAGGGTCGACTCAGCCCCAGCATTTT. This translates into CASSTPPGTGSTQPQHF. Combining the CDR3 with reference TRBV2 and TRBJ1-5 gives the whole variable domain EPEVTQTPSHQVTQMGQEVILRCVPISNHLYFYWYRQILGQKVEFLVSFYNNEISEKSEIFDDQFSVERPDGSNFTLKIRSTKLEDSAMYFCASSTPPGTGSTQPQHFGDGTRLSIL.

This clone was seen just once. The chain recombines TRBV27 with TRBJ1-1; D is undetermined. The CDR3 has 14 amino acids. V dropped 2 bases and J dropped 5 bases, with 12 bases sitting between them. The germline CDR1 and CDR2 sequences are MNHEY and SMNVEV (reference sequence). CDR3 nucleotides: TGTGCCAGCAGTTTAGTTAGAGGGTCGACTGAAGCTTTCTTT. Its protein is CASSLVRGSTEAFF.

The chain carries TRBV4-2 and TRBJ1-2; D remains ambiguous. The CDR3 totals 16 residues. V dropped 1 base and J dropped 4 bases, with 16 bases sitting between them. CDR1 is LGHNA, CDR2 YNFKEQ, per germline. The CDR3 nucleotides are TGTGCCAGCAGCCAAGTTGGTGAAGGTGGTGGCTATGGCTACACCTTC. Protein: CASSQVGEGGGYGYTF.

The V and J genes are TRBV6-5 and TRBJ1-4, with TRBD1 matching 9 bases. This CDR3 is 14 amino acids long. The trim removed 4 bases at V and 8 bases at J, leaving 5 bases unmatched. Germline V gene sequence: CDR1 MNHEY, CDR2 SVGAGI. CDR3 residues: CASSWDREREKLFF. Here the CDR3 DNA reads TGTGCCAGCAGTTGGGACAGGGAGAGGGAAAAACTGTTTTTT.

The V call is TRBV6-5, the J call TRBJ2-6, with a possible D match to TRBD1 (6 bases). Per germline, CDR1 MNHEY and CDR2 SVGAGI. This CDR3 region has 14 residues. V was cut by 6 bases and J by 4 bases, with 10 bases left in between. For the CDR3, the DNA is TGTGCCAGCAGAGACAGGACAGGGGCCAACGTCCTGACTTTC. Amino acids: CASRDRTGANVLTF.

The V and J genes are TRBV9 and TRBJ2-2; 11 bases map to TRBD2. The V gene's germline CDR1 is SGDLS and CDR2 YYNGEE. Trimming at V came to 2 bases and at J to 3 bases, leaving 6 bases not matched to a gene. There are 17 residues in the CDR3. The CDR3 loop reads CASSVGSGRADTGELFF. CDR3 DNA sequence: TGTGCCAGCAGCGTGGGTAGCGGGAGGGCTGACACCGGGGAGCTGTTTTTT.

The chain carries TRBV14 and TRBJ2-1; 11 nucleotides agree with TRBD1. Germline CDR1 SGHDN, CDR2 FVKESK. V trimming: 2 bases; J trimming: 3 bases; junction bases outside the gene matches: 12. The CDR3 has 19 residues. CDR3 residues: CASSQPHGWGTGGYNEQFF. As DNA, the CDR3 is TGTGCCAGCAGCCAACCTCACGGGTGGGGGACAGGGGGCTACAATGAGCAGTTCTTC.